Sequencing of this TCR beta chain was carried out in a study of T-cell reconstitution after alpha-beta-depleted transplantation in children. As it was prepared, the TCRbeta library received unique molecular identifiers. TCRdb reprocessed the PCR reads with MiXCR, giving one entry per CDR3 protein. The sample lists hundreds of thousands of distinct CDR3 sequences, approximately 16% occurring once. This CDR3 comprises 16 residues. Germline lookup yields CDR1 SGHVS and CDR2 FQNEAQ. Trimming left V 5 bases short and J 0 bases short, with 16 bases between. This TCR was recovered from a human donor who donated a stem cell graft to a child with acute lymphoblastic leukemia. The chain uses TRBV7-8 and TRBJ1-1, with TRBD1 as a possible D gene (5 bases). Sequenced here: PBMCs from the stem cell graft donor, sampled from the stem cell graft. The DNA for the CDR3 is TGTGCCAGCAGCCGTCCTGGGGCGCTGATGAACACTGAAGCTTTCTTT. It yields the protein CASSRPGALMNTEAFF.